The sequence of this T cell receptor (beta chain) was determined in a study of T cell responses to AZD1222 COVID-19 vaccine. General observations from the study: All repertoire sampling was performed exclusively after the peak T cell response. Receipt of two AZD1222 doses was followed by a rise in Spike-specific TCR breadth and depth. Dominant at 160-218 and 743-854, vaccine-associated CD4 TCRs also spanned spike. Variant regions that are unmutated are reportedly the target of nearly half of spike-specific TCRs.

The CDR3 runs 13 residues. With 6 bases removed from V and 4 bases from J, the gap between germline ends came to 12 bases. The germline CDR1 and CDR2 sequences are MNHEY and SVGEGT. TCRdb's table, derived via immunoSEQ multiplex PCR, lists solely in-frame clones and lacks some. The sample holds approximately 150,000 clones; 90% are singletons and the top ten take approximately 2.8%. On this clone itself: Its antigen is not known.

This specimen consisted of peripheral blood, obtained on day 0 of AZD1222 vaccination. The chain has TRBV6-2 or TRBV6-3 and TRBJ1-1; D is unclear. The receptor was isolated from an adult in good health. CDR3 sequence (DNA): TGTGCCAGCAGCCACCTCGAATTCACTGAAGCTTTCTTT. Translating it yields CASSHLEFTEAFF.